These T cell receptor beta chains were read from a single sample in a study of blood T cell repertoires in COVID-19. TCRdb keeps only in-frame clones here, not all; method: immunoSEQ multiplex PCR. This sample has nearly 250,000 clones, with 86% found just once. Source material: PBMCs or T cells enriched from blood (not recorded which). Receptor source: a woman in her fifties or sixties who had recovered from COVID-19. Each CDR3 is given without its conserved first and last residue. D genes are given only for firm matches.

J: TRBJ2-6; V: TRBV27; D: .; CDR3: ASSLFAGSGANVLT
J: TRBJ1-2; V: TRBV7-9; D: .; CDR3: ASSPDTFYGYT
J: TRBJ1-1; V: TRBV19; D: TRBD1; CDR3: ASKPGTGGNTEAF
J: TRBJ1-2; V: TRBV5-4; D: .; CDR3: ASSLAGDYGYT
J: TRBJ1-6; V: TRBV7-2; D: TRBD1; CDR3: ASSLAGQGNSPLH
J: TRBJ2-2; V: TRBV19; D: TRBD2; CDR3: ASSTSRRGYTGELF
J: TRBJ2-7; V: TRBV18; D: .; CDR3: ASSPLPGDDEQY
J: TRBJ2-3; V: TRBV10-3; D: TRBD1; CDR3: AISDPDRGQFTDTQY
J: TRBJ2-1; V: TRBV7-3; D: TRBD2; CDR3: ASSLRLPGGKHNEQF
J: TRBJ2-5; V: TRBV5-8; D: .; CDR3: ASRHRETGHVETQY
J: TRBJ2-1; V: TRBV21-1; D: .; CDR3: ASSKGGRGQF
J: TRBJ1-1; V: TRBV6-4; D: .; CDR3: ASSDFLMGGWETEAF
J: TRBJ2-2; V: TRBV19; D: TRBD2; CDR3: ASLPGLAVNTGELF
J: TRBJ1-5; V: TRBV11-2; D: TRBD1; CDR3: ASSWDRGNQPQH
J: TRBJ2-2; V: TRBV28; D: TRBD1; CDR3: ASRKPGQGNTGELF
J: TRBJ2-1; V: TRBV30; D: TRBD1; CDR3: AWSVETGVRNEQF
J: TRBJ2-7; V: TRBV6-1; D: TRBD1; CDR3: ASSEVGTGGNEQY
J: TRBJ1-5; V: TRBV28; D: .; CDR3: ASSQSGGNQPQH
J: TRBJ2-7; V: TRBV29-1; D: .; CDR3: SVGNGQNYEQY
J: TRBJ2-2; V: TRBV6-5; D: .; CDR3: ASTQPRGGAGELF
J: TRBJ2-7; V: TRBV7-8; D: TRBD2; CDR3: ASSFSGLLYEQY
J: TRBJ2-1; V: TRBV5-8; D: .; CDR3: ASSLSSLGNEQF
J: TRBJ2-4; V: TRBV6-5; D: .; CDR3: ASSGRDRMEY
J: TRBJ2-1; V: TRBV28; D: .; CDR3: ASRTKTQTTSYNEQF
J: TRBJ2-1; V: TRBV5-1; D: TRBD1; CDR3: ASSLGTGGAYNEQF
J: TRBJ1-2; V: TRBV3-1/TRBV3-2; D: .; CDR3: ASSQDLTGHGYT
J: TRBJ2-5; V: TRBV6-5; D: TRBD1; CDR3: ASSYSQGAKTQY
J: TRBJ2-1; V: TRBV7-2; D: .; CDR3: ASSLTRLSYNEQF
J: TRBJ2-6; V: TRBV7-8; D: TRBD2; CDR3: ASSLVLAGASGANVLT
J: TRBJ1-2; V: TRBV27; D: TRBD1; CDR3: ASSSLTGGLGGYT
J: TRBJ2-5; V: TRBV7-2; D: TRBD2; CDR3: ASSLEGTGGGTQY
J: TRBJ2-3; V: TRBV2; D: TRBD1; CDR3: ASSWDRTSTDTQY
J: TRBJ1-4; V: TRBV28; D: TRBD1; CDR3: ASSLSGTGTNEKLF
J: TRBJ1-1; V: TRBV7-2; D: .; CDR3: ASSFARGNTEAF
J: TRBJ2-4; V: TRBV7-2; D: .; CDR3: ASSLNELASNIQY
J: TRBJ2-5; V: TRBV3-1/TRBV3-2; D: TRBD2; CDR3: ASSPEGSGRRGATQY
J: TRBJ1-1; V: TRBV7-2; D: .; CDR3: ASSLGYQGNTEAF
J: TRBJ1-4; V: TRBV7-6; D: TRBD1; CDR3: ASSFGTGAGNEKLF
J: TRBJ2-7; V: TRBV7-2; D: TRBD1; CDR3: ASTLDRGHEQY
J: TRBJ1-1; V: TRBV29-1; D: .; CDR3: SVDRGWTEAF
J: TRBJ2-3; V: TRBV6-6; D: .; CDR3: ASSPPVSADTQY
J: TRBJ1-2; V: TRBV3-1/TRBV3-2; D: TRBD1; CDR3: ASSQDGGGHYGYT
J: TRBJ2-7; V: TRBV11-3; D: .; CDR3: ASSLLAGRFGNEQY
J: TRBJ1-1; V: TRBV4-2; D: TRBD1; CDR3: ASSPDRGVGTEAF
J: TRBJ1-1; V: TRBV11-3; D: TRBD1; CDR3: ASSLPLDRDGGPEAF
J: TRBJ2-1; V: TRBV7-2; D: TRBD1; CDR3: ASSPWTGEINEQF